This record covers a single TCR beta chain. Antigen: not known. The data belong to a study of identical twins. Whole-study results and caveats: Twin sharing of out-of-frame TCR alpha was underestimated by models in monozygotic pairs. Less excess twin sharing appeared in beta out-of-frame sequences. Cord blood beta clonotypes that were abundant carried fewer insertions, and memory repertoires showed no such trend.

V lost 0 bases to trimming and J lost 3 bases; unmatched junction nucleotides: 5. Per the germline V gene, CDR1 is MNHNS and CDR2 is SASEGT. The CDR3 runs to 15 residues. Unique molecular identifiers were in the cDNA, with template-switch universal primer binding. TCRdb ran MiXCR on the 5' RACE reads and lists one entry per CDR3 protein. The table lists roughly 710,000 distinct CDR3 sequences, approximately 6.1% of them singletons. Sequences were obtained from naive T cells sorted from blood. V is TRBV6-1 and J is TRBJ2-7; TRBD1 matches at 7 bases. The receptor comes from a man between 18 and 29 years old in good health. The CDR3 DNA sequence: TGTGCCAGCAGTGAAGCAGGGGGCAGGGGCTACGAGCAGTACGTC. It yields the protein CASSEAGGRGYEQYV.